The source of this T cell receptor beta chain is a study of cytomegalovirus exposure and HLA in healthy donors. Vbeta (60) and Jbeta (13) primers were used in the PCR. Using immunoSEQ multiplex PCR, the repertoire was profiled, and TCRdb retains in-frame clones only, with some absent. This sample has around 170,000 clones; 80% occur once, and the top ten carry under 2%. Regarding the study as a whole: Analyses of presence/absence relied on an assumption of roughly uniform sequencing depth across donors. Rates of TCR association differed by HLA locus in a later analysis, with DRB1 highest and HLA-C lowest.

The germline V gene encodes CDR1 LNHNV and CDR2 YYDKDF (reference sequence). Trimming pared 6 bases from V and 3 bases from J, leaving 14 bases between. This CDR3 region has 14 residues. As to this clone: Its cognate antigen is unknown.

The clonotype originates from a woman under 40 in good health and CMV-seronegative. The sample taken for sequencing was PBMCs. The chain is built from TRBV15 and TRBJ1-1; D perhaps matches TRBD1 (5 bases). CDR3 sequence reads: CATRGGGWDTEAFF. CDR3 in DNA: TGTGCCACCAGGGGGGGAGGGTGGGACACTGAAGCTTTCTTT.